Presented here are 3 T cell receptor beta chains from one specimen sequenced in a study of beta chain features in type 1 diabetes. Expressed TCRB transcripts were sequenced because the isolated RNA had all been reverse transcribed beforehand. The method was immunoSEQ multiplex PCR; TCRdb's version includes in-frame clones alone and lacks a portion of them. The profile covers around 250,000 clones, with less than 35% appearing a single time and roughly 4% taken by the ten largest. Sequencing input: central memory CD4+ T cells from blood. These receptors all stem from a man aged 25-45 years in good health.

The chain carries TRBV19 and TRBJ2-1; weak D call: TRBD2 (6 bases). The V end lost 7 bases, the J end lost 0 bases, and 10 bases lay between the germline ends. Germline CDR1 LNHDA, CDR2 SQIVND (reference sequence). This CDR3 region has 14 residues. The CDR3 sequence is CASIDGSSYNEQFF. The CDR3 region has the DNA TGTGCCAGTATAGACGGGAGCTCCTACAATGAGCAGTTCTTC.

For this clone: One end of the junction varies from germline; a read error may be responsible. At the DNA level, this CDR3 is encoded by other sequences in the same sample as well. The rearrangement links TRBV7-2 to TRBJ2-3, with a possible D match to TRBD1 (5 bases). Germline V CDR1 and CDR2: SGHTA, FQGNSA. This CDR3 region has 13 residues. In DNA, the CDR3 is TGTGCCAGTAGCTTAGGGGTGACAGATACGCAGTATTTT. Encoded protein: CASSLGVTDTQYF.

A few counts support this clone. The genes are TRBV4-3 and TRBJ2-3; 8 bases align to TRBD2. Trimming took 2 bases from V and 2 from J; bases not matched to a gene: 3. This CDR3 is built from 15 residues. CDR1 LGHNA and CDR2 YSLEER come from the germline V gene. CDR3 amino acids: CASSQFSGNTDTQYF. The CDR3 DNA sequence: TGCGCCAGCAGCCAATTTAGCGGGAACACAGATACGCAGTATTTT.